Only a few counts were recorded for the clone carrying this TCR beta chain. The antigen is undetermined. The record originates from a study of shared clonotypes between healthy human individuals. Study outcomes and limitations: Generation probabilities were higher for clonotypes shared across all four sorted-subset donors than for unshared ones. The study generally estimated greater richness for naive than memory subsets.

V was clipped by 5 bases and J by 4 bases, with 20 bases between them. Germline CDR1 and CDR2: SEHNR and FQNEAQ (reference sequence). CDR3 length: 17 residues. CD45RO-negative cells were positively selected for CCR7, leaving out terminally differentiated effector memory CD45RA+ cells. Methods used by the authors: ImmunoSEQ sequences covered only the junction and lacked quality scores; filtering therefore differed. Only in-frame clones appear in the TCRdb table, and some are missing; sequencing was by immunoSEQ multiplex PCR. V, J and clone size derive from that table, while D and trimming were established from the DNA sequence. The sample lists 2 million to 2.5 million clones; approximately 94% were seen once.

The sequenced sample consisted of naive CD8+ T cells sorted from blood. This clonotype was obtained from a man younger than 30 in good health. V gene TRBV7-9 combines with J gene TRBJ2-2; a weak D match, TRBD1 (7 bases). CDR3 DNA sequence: TGTGCCAGCAGCCCGAACGGAGGGGGCCTAGGCACCGGGGAGCTGTTTTTT. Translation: CASSPNGGGLGTGELFF.